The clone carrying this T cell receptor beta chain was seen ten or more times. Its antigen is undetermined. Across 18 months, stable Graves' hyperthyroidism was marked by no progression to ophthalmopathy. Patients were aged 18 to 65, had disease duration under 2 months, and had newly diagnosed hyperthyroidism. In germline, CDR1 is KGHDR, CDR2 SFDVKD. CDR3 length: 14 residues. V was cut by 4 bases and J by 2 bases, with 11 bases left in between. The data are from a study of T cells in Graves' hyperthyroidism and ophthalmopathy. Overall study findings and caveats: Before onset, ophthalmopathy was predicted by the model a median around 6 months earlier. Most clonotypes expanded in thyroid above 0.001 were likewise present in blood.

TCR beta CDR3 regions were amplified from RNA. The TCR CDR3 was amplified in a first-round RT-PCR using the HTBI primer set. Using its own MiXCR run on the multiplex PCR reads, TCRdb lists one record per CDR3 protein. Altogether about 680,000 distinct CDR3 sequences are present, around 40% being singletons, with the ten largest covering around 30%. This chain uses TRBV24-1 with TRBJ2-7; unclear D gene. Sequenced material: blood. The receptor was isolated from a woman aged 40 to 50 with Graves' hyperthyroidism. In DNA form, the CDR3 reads TGTGCCACCAGTGACCTTGGACCTCCCTACGAGCAGTACTTC. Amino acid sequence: CATSDLGPPYEQYF.